The sample holds a few counts of the clone carrying this TCR beta chain. CDR1 and CDR2 (germline): SGDLS, YYNGEE. V was pared by 1 base and J by 8 bases, with 22 bases between. The CDR3 totals 17 residues. MiXCR was run by TCRdb on the RT-PCR reads, yielding one entry per CDR3 protein. Of about 680,000 distinct CDR3 sequences listed, over 12% are singletons. This TCR derives from a female donor in good health, serving as a healthy control. Sequenced material: memory CD4+ T cells from blood. The V and J genes are TRBV9 and TRBJ2-1; possibly TRBD1 or TRBD2 for D (5 bases each). The CDR3 DNA follows: TGTGCCAGCAGCGTAACCCCCACACAGGTCGGGGTCGATGAGCAGTTCTTC. This sequence encodes CASSVTPTQVGVDEQFF. The full variable domain, in which reference TRBV9 and TRBJ2-1 provide the parts outside the CDR3, is DSGVTQTPKHLITATGQRVTLRCSPRSGDLSVYWYQQSLDQGLQFLIQYYNGEERAKGNILERFSAQQFPDLHSELNLSSLELGDSALYFCASSVTPTQVGVDEQFFGPGTRLTVL.